This entry lists 25 T cell receptor beta chains sequenced from one sample in a study of blood T cell repertoires in COVID-19. Method: immunoSEQ multiplex PCR; TCRdb's copy keeps in-frame clones and lacks some. The repertoire holds about 58,000 clones, around 89% seen once, with 14% in the top ten. Sequencing used peripheral blood. The origin of the receptors is a woman aged 55-75 years with active COVID-19.

The chain is built from TRBV19 and TRBJ2-2; 9 bases line up with TRBD1. The V gene's germline CDR1 is LNHDA and CDR2 SQIVND (reference sequence). CDR3 length equals 13 residues. The V gene end was trimmed by 9 bases and the J gene end by 7 bases; junction bases not matched to a gene: 6. The CDR3 spells CASGTGFGGELFF. The CDR3 nucleotides read TGTGCCAGCGGGACAGGGTTTGGCGGGGAGCTGTTTTTT.

DNA for the CDR3: TGTGCCAGCAGCTCACAACGTCGGACAGGAGGGGACTACACCTTC. It yields the protein CASSSQRRTGGDYTF. V usage is TRBV5-8 and J usage is TRBJ1-2, with 7 bases aligning to TRBD1. Per germline, CDR1 SGHTS and CDR2 YDEGEE. V shed 3 bases, J shed 10 bases, and the junction held 15 bases outside the gene matches. This CDR3 is built from 15 residues.

V gene TRBV9 combines with J gene TRBJ2-2; D gene uncertain. The CDR3 is made up of 16 amino acids. The germline V gene has CDR1 SGDLS and CDR2 YYNGEE. Trimming left V 7 bases short and J 3 bases short, with 19 bases between. The CDR3 bases are TGTGCCAGCTCACCTGAGGAGCCTATCGACACCGGGGAGCTGTTTTTT. This encodes CASSPEEPIDTGELFF.

This clone was counted only a few times. This chain joins TRBV19 and TRBJ2-5, with D perhaps matching TRBD2 (5 bases). The CDR3 totals 13 residues. The germline V and J ends were trimmed by 4 bases and 5 bases, with 11 bases remaining between them. CDR1 is LNHDA and CDR2 is SQIVND in the germline V gene (reference sequence). CDR3 nucleotide sequence: TGTGCCAGTAGTAGAAAGGGCGGGGAGACCCAGTACTTC. Translation gives CASSRKGGETQYF.

The chain combines TRBV30 with TRBJ2-1; D is unresolved. The CDR3 extends over 14 amino acids. The germline CDR1 and CDR2 sequences are GTSNPN and SVGIG (reference sequence). V dropped 1 base and J dropped 0 bases, with 7 bases sitting between them. Here the CDR3 reads CAWSALSSYNEQFF. CDR3 bases: TGTGCCTGGAGTGCTTTGAGCTCCTACAATGAGCAGTTCTTC.

The chain joins TRBV5-1 to TRBJ2-3; TRBD1 might be the D (6 bases). Trimming took off 6 bases at V and 0 bases at J, with 14 bases between the two ends. The CDR3 consists of 15 residues. The germline gives CDR1 SGHRS, CDR2 YFSETQ. This CDR3 reads CASIPLGGSTDTQYF. In DNA form, the CDR3 reads TGCGCCAGCATTCCCCTAGGGGGAAGCACAGATACGCAGTATTTT. Together with reference TRBV5-1 and TRBJ2-3, the CDR3 gives the full variable domain: KAGVTQTPRYLIKTRGQQVTLSCSPISGHRSVSWYQQTPGQGLQFLFEYFSETQRNKGNFPGRFSGRQFSNSRSEMNVSTLELGDSALYLCASIPLGGSTDTQYFGPGTRLTVL.

The genes are TRBV7-8 and TRBJ2-3; D may be TRBD2 (5 bases). The V and J ends lost 0 bases and 0 bases respectively, with 13 bases between them. This CDR3 contains 17 residues. The germline gives CDR1 SGHVS, CDR2 FQNEAQ. CDR3: CASSLARFSESTDTQYF. The CDR3 DNA is TGTGCCAGCAGCTTAGCTCGCTTTAGCGAGAGCACAGATACGCAGTATTTT.

The chain recombines TRBV3-1 (or the pseudogene TRBV3-2) with TRBJ1-2, with 8 bases lining up with TRBD1. Germline V lookup: CDR1 LGHDT, CDR2 YNNKEL (reference sequence). With 5 bases clipped from V and 5 bases from J, the junction kept 4 bases outside the gene matches. The CDR3 totals 13 residues. The CDR3 is CASSGQGPYGYTF. The CDR3 bases are TGTGCCAGCAGCGGACAGGGCCCATATGGCTACACCTTC.

This sequence joins TRBV7-3 and TRBJ2-2; no firm D call. The CDR3 runs to 12 residues. Germline V gene data show CDR1 as SGHTA and CDR2 as FQGTGA. Trimming pared 3 bases from V and 7 bases from J, leaving 6 bases between. CDR3 protein: CASSFSSGELFF. The CDR3 DNA reads as TGTGCCAGCAGCTTTAGTAGCGGGGAGCTGTTTTTT.

The V and J genes are TRBV12-5 and TRBJ2-7; D is unclear. CDR1 is LGHNT, CDR2 FRNRAP, per germline. Trimming left V 3 bases short and J 3 bases short, with 3 bases between. The CDR3 is made up of 11 amino acids. The CDR3 DNA reads TGTGCTAGTGGTTTCAACTACGAGCAGTACTTC. It is translated as CASGFNYEQYF. Looking up the rest from reference TRBV12-5 and TRBJ2-7 gives the full variable domain: DARVTQTPRHKVTEMGQEVTMRCQPILGHNTVFWYRQTMMQGLELLAYFRNRAPLDDSGMPKDRFSAEMPDATLATLKIQPSEPRDSAVYFCASGFNYEQYFGPGTRLTVT.

The sample holds a few counts of this clone. The rearrangement links TRBV10-1 to TRBJ1-6; tentative D call: TRBD1 (5 bases). Germline CDR1 and CDR2: WNHNN and SYGVQD (reference sequence). V lost 2 bases and J 7 bases, leaving 9 bases between the germline ends. This CDR3 has 14 amino acids. CDR3: CASSEGARNSPLHF. CDR3 nucleotides: TGCGCCAGCAGTGAGGGGGCCAGGAATTCACCCCTCCACTTT.

The V gene is TRBV28, the J gene TRBJ1-1; TRBD1 is a possible D gene (6 bases). Germline V CDR1 and CDR2: MDHEN, SYDVKM. The CDR3 loop spans 12 amino acids. Trimming took 2 bases from V and 8 from J, leaving 9 bases between them. DNA for the CDR3: TGTGCCAGCAGTTTACAACAGGGAGAAGCTTTCTTT. It specifies CASSLQQGEAFF. The full variable domain, rest sourced from reference TRBV28 and TRBJ1-1, is DVKVTQSSRYLVKRTGEKVFLECVQDMDHENMFWYRQDPGLGLRLIYFSYDVKMKEKGDIPEGYSVSREKKERFSLILESASTNQTSMYLCASSLQQGEAFFGQGTRLTVV.

This sequence joins TRBV10-3 and TRBJ2-7; D is perhaps TRBD2 (6 bases). Germline V CDR1 and CDR2: ENHRY, SYGVKD. The CDR3 runs to 13 residues. The V end lost 3 bases, the J end lost 4 bases, and 10 bases lay between the germline ends. CDR3 sequence (DNA): TGTGCCATCAGTGACCTCGGGGGTTACGAGCAGTACTTC. It codes for CAISDLGGYEQYF.

CDR3 nucleotide sequence: TGTGCCAGCATGAGGACTAGCGGGGGGTCAGGAGAGACCCAGTACTTC. It is translated as CASMRTSGGSGETQYF. The chain combines TRBV2 with TRBJ2-5, with TRBD2 matching 14 bases. The CDR3 consists of 16 residues. J gave up 4 bases and V 7 bases, and 8 bases lay outside the gene matches. CDR1 SNHLY and CDR2 FYNNEI come from the germline V gene.

The chain uses TRBV6-6 and TRBJ1-6; D may be TRBD1 (6 bases). The V end lost 2 bases, the J end lost 7 bases, and 9 bases lay between the germline ends. Germline V gene lookup returns CDR1 MNHNY and CDR2 SVGAGI (reference sequence). The CDR3 is 14 amino acids. The CDR3 DNA reads TGTGCCAGCAGTTACGACAGGAACAATTCACCCCTCCACTTT. Amino acids: CASSYDRNNSPLHF.

The rearrangement joins TRBV5-4 to TRBJ1-1; 9 bases are a match to TRBD1. The CDR3 extends over 17 amino acids. Per the germline V gene, CDR1 is SGHNT and CDR2 is YYREEE (reference sequence). V lost 0 bases, J lost 1 base, and 7 bases stayed unmatched. Here the CDR3 reads CASSLGGTGSWNTEAFF. The CDR3 coding sequence is TGTGCCAGCAGCTTGGGCGGGACAGGGAGTTGGAACACTGAAGCTTTCTTT.

This rearrangement joins TRBV5-4 to TRBJ1-2, with 11 bases lining up with TRBD1. Trimming took 3 bases from V and 7 from J; bases not matched to a gene: 8. Germline V CDR1 and CDR2: SGHNT, YYREEE (reference sequence). This CDR3 is built from 15 residues. CDR3 sequence: CASSSWTGGFFGYTF. The CDR3 DNA reads TGTGCCAGCAGCTCCTGGACAGGGGGCTTTTTTGGCTACACCTTC.

The chain carries TRBV5-1 and TRBJ2-5; 9 bases align to TRBD2. CDR1 SGHRS and CDR2 YFSETQ come from the germline V gene. This CDR3 spans 15 amino acids. V trimming: 3 bases; J trimming: 7 bases; junction bases outside the gene matches: 10. The CDR3 nucleotides read TGCGCCAGCAGCTCAACCGGGACTAGCAGGGGGACCCAGTACTTC. Translated, it gives CASSSTGTSRGTQYF.

This chain uses TRBV11-2 with TRBJ2-1; possible D gene TRBD1, 5 bases. CDR1 is SGHAT and CDR2 is FQNNGV in the germline V gene. Trimming removed 2 bases from V and 1 base from J, with 9 bases in between. The CDR3 totals 15 residues. The CDR3, as DNA: TGTGCCAGCAGCTTACTCAGGGCTTCCTACAATGAGCAGTTCTTC. It codes for CASSLLRASYNEQFF.

This clone was observed a handful of times. The rearrangement uses TRBV19 and TRBJ2-1; 10 positions match TRBD1. Germline trimming cut 5 bases from V and 4 bases from J; bases unmatched to any gene: 5. There are 15 residues in the CDR3. The germline V gene has CDR1 LNHDA and CDR2 SQIVND (reference sequence). The CDR3, as DNA: TGTGCCAGTAGTTTCCGGACAGGGGGATACAATGAGCAGTTCTTC. Its translation: CASSFRTGGYNEQFF.

V usage is TRBV5-1 and J usage is TRBJ2-3; D perhaps matches TRBD2 (6 bases). CDR3 length: 13 amino acids. The germline CDR1 and CDR2 sequences are SGHRS and YFSETQ. V was trimmed by 4 bases and J by 4 bases, leaving 10 bases between them. This CDR3 reads CASSLTSSDTQYF. CDR3 nucleotide sequence: TGCGCCAGCAGCCTAACTAGCTCAGATACGCAGTATTTT.

This chain joins TRBV4-2 and TRBJ1-5; 12 bases match TRBD1. The CDR3 is made up of 18 amino acids. The germline gives CDR1 LGHNA, CDR2 YNFKEQ. The J segment lost 3 bases and the V segment lost 6 bases, leaving 12 bases of the junction unmatched. CDR3: CASRLGTGGLMNNQPQHF. DNA of the CDR3: TGTGCCAGCAGACTAGGGACAGGGGGCTTGATGAACAATCAGCCCCAGCATTTT.

The CDR3 nucleotides are TGTGCCAGCAGCGCACAGGGGTTGTTTGGCAACACTGAAGCTTTCTTT. Its protein is CASSAQGLFGNTEAFF. V and J are TRBV2 and TRBJ1-1, with 7 bases lining up with TRBD1. The CDR3 loop spans 16 amino acids. Trimming cost V 6 bases and J 2 bases; bases outside gene matches: 12. Germline CDR1 is SNHLY and CDR2 is FYNNEI.

V usage is TRBV24-1 and J usage is TRBJ2-3; perhaps TRBD1 as D (6 bases). Deletions cut 9 bases from V and 2 bases from J, with 11 bases between. Germline V CDR1 and CDR2: KGHDR, SFDVKD. The CDR3 has 13 residues. The CDR3 DNA reads as TGTGCCACCTCGGACAGAGCCACAGATACGCAGTATTTT. Translated: CATSDRATDTQYF.

This clone was observed once. V and J are TRBV9 and TRBJ2-7; 8 bases are a match to TRBD2. The trim removed 0 bases at V and 6 bases at J, leaving 2 bases unmatched. CDR1 is SGDLS, CDR2 YYNGEE, per germline. The CDR3 extends over 13 amino acids. CDR3 amino acids: CASSVDGRGEQYF. The CDR3, as DNA: TGTGCCAGCAGCGTAGACGGGAGGGGCGAGCAGTACTTC. The full variable domain, in which reference TRBV9 and TRBJ2-7 provide the parts outside the CDR3, is DSGVTQTPKHLITATGQRVTLRCSPRSGDLSVYWYQQSLDQGLQFLIQYYNGEERAKGNILERFSAQQFPDLHSELNLSSLELGDSALYFCASSVDGRGEQYFGPGTRLTVT.